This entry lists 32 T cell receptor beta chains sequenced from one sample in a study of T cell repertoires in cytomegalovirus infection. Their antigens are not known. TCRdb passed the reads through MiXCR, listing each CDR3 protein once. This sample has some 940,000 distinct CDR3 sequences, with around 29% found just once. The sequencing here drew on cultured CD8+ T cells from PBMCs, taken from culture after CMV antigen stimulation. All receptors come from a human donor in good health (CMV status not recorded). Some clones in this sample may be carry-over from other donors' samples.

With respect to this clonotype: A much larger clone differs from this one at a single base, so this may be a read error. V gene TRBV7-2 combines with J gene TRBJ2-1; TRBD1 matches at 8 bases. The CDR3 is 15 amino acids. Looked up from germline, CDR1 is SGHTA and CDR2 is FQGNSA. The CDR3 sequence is CSSSFQGAVFDEQFF. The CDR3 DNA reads TGTTCCAGCAGCTTCCAGGGGGCCGTATTCGATGAGCAGTTCTTC. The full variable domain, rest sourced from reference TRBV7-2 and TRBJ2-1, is GAGVSQSPSNKVTEKGKDVELRCDPISGHTALYWYRQSLGQGLEFLIYFQGNSAPDKSGLPSDRFSAERTGGSVSTLTIQRTQQEDSAVYLCSSSFQGAVFDEQFFGPGTRLTVL.

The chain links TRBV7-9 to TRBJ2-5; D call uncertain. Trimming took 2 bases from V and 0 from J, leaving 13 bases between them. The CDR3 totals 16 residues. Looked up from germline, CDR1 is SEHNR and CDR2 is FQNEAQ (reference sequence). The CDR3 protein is CASSLIEVRYQETQYF. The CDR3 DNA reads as TGTGCCAGCAGCTTAATTGAAGTCCGGTACCAAGAGACCCAGTACTTC.

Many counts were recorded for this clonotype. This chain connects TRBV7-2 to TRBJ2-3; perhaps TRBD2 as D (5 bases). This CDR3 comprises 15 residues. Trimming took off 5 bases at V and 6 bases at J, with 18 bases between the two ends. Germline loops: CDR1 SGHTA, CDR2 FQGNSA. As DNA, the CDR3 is TGTGCCAGCAGCCGAACCTTGGCGGGCTTGGATACGCAGTATTTT. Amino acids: CASSRTLAGLDTQYF.

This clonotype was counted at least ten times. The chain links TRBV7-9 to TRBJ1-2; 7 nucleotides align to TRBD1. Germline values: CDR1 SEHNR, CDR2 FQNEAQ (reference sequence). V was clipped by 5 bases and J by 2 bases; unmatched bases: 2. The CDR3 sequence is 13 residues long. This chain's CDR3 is CASSPTGNYGYTF. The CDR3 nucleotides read TGTGCCAGCAGCCCGACAGGGAACTATGGCTACACCTTC.

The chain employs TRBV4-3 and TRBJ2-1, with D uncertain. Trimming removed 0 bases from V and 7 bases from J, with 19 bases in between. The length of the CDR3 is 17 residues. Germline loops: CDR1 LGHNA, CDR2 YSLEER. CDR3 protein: CASSQDESIYPFNEQFF. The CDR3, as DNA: TGCGCCAGCAGCCAAGACGAGTCGATTTATCCGTTTAATGAGCAGTTCTTC.

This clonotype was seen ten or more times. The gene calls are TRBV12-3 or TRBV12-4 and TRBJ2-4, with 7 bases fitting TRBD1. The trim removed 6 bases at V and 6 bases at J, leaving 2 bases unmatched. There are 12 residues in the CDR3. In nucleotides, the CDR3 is TGTGCCAGCAGCCCAGGGGGAAACATTCAGTACTTC. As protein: CASSPGGNIQYF.

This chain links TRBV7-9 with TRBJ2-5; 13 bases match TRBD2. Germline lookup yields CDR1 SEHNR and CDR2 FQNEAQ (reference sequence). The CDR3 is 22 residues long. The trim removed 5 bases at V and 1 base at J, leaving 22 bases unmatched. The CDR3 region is CASSLPILNPGTSGELQETQYF. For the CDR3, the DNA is TGTGCCAGCAGCCTCCCCATCCTTAATCCCGGGACTAGCGGGGAACTCCAAGAGACCCAGTACTTC.

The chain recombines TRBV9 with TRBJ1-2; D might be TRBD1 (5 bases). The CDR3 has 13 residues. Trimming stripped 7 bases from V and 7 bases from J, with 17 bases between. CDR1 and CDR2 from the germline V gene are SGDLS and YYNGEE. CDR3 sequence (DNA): TGTGCCAGCGGCCCCGGGGGGGGGTTTGGCTACACCTTC. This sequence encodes CASGPGGGFGYTF.

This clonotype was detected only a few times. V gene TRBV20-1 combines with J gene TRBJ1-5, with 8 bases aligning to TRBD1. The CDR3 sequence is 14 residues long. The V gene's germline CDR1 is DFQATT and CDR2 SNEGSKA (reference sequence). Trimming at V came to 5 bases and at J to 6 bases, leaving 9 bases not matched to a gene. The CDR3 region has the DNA TGCAGTGCTCCCCGCGCACAGGGGGTTCAGCCCCAGCATTTT. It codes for CSAPRAQGVQPQHF.

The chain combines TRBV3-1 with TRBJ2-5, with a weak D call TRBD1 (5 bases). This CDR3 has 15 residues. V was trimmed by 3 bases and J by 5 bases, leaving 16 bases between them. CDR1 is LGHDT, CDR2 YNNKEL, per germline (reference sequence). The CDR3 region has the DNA TGTGCCAGCAGCCACGTAGGGCAGGGCGGTGAGACCCAGTACTTC. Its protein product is CASSHVGQGGETQYF.

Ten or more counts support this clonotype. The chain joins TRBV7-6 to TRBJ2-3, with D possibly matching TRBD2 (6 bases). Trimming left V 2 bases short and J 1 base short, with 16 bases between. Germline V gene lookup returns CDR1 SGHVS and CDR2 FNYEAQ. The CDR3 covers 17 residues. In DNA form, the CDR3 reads TGTGCCAGCAGCTTATACAGTTCCCAGCGGGGCACAGATACGCAGTATTTT. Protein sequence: CASSLYSSQRGTDTQYF. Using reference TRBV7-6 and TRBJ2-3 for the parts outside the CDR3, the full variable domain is GAGVSQSPRYKVTKRGQDVALRCDPISGHVSLYWYRQALGQGPEFLTYFNYEAQQDKSGLPNDRFSAERPEGSISTLTIQRTEQRDSAMYRCASSLYSSQRGTDTQYFGPGTRLTVL.

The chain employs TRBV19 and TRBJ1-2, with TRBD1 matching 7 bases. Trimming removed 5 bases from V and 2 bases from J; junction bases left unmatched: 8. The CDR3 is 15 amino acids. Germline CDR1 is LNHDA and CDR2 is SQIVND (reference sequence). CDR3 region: CASSSWTGKNYGYTF. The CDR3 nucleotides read TGTGCCAGTAGTTCCTGGACAGGAAAGAACTATGGCTACACCTTC.

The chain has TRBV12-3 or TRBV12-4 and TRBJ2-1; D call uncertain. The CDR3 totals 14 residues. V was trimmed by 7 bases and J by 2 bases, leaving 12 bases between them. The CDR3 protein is CASTPALAYNEQFF. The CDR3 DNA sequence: TGTGCCAGCACCCCTGCCCTCGCCTACAATGAGCAGTTCTTC.

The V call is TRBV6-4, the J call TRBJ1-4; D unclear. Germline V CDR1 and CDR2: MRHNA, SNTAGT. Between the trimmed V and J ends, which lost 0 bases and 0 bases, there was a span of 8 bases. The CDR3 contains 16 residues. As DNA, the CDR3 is TGTGCCAGCAGTGACTCGGGTTTCTCAACTAATGAAAAACTGTTTTTT. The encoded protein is CASSDSGFSTNEKLFF.

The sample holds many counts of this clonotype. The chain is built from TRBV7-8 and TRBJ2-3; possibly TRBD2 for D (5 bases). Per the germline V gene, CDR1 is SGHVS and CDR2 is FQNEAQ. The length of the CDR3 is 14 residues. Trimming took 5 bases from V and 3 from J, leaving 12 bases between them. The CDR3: CASSEQRTTDTQYF. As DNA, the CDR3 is TGTGCCAGCAGCGAGCAGCGGACGACAGATACGCAGTATTTT.

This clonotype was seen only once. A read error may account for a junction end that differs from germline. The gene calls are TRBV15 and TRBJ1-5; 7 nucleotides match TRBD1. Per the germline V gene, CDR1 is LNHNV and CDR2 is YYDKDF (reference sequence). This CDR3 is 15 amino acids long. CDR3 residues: CATCKTGQINQPHHF. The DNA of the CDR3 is TGTGCCACCTGTAAGACGGGACAGATCAATCAGCCCCATCATTTT.

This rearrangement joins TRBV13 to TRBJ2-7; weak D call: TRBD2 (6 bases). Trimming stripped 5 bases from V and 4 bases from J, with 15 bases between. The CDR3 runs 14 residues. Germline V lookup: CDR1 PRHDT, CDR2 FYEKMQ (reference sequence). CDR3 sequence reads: CASSPAGRRYEQYF. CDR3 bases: TGTGCCAGCAGCCCAGCGGGCAGGCGGTACGAGCAGTACTTC.

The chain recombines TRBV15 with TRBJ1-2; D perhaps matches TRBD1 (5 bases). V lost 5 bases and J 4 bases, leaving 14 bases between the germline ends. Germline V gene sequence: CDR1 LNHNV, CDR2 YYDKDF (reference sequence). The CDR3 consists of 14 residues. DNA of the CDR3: TGTGCCACCAGCGGCCTGGGGGTTGGCTATGGCTACACCTTC. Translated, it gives CATSGLGVGYGYTF. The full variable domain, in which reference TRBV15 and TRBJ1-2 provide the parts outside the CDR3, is DAMVIQNPRYQVTQFGKPVTLSCSQTLNHNVMYWYQQKSSQAPKLLFHYYDKDFNNEADTPDNFQSRRPNTSFCFLDIRSPGLGDTAMYLCATSGLGVGYGYTFGSGTRLTVV.

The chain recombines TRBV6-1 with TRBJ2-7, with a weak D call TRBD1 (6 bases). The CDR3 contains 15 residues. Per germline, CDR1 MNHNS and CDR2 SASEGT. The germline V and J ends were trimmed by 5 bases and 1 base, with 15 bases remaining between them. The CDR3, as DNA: TGTGCCAGCAGTCAGGGACACCACAAATCCTACGAGCAGTACTTC. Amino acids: CASSQGHHKSYEQYF.

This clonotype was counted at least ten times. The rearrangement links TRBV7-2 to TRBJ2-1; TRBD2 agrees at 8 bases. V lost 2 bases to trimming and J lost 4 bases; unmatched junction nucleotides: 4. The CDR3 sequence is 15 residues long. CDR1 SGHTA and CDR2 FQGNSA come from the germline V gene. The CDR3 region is CASSLSGGRYNEQFF. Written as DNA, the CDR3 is TGTGCCAGCAGCTTAAGCGGGGGCCGTTACAATGAGCAGTTCTTC.

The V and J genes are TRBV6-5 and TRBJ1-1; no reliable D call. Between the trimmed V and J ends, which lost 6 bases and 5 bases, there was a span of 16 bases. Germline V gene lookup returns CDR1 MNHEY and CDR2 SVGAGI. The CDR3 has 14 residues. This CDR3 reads CASSPPRLGTEAFF. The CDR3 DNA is TGTGCCAGCAGCCCCCCAAGGTTGGGGACTGAAGCTTTCTTT.

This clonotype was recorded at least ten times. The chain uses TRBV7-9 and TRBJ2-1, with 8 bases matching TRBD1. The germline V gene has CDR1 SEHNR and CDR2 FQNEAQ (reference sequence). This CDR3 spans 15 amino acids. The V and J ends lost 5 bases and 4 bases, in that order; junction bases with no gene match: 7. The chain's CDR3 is CASSPEDRVYNEQFF. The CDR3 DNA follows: TGTGCCAGCAGCCCGGAGGACAGGGTATACAATGAGCAGTTCTTC.

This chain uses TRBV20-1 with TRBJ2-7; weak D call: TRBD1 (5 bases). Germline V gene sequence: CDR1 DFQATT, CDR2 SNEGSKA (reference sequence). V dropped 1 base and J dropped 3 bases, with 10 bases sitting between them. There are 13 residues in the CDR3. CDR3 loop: CSARGPDNYEQYF. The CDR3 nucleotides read TGCAGTGCTAGAGGCCCGGACAACTACGAGCAGTACTTC.

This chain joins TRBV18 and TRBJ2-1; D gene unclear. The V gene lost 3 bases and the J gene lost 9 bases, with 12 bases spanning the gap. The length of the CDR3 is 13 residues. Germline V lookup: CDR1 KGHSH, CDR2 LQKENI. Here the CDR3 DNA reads TGTGCCAGCTCACCCGTTCGAGCGAGTGAGCAGTTCTTC. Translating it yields CASSPVRASEQFF.

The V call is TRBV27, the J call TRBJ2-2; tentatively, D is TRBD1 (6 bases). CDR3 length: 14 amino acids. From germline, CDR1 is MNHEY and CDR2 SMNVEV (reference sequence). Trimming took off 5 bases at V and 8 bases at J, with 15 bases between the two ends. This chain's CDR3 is CASSPFTGMGELFF. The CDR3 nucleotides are TGTGCCAGCAGTCCCTTCACAGGGATGGGGGAGCTGTTTTTT.

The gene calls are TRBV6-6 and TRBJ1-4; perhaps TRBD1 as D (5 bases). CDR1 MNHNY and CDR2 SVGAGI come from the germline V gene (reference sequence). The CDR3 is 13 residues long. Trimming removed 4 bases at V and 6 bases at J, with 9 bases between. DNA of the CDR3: TGTGCCAGCAGTTCAGGGATCTATGAAAAACTGTTTTTT. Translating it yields CASSSGIYEKLFF.

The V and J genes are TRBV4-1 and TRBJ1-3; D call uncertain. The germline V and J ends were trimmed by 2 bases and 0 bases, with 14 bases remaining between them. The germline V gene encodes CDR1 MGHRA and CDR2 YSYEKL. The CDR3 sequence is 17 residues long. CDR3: CASSQNLMAVSGNTIYF. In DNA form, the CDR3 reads TGCGCCAGCAGCCAAAATTTAATGGCCGTCTCTGGAAACACCATATATTTT.

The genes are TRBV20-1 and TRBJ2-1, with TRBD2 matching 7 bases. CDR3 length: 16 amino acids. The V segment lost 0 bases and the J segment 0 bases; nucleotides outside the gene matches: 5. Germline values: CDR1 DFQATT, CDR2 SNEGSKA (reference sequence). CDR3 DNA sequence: TGCAGTGCTAGAGATCTCGGGAGGAGCTCCTACAATGAGCAGTTCTTC. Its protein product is CSARDLGRSSYNEQFF.

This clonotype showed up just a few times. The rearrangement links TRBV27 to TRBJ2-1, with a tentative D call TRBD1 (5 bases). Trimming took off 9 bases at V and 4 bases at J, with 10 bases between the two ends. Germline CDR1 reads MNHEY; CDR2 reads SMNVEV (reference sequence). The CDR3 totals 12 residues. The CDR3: CASARVYNEQFF. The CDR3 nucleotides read TGTGCCAGTGCCAGGGTATACAATGAGCAGTTCTTC.

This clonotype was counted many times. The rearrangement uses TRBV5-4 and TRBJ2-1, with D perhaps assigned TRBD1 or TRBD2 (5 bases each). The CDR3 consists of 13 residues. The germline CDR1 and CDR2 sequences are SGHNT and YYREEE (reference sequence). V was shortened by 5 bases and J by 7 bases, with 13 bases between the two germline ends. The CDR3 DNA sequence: TGTGCCAGCAGAGGGTTTGGGACGAATGAGCAGTTCTTC. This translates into CASRGFGTNEQFF.

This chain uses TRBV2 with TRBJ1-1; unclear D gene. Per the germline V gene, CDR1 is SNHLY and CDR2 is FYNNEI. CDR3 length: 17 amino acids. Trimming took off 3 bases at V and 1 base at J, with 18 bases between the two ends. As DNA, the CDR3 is TGTGCCAGCAGTGAGCCCAGGACCTCAATGGGGAACACTGAAGCTTTCTTT. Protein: CASSEPRTSMGNTEAFF.

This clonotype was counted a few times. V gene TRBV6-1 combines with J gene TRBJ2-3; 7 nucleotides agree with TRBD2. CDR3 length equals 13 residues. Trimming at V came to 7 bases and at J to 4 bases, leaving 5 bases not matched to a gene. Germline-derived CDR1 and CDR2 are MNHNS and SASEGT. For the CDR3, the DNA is TGTGCCAGCATGACTAGCTTCGCAGATACGCAGTATTTT. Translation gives CASMTSFADTQYF.